Below, 15 T cell receptor beta chains from the same sample are listed, as sequenced in a study of blood T cell repertoires in COVID-19. Sequencing was performed with immunoSEQ multiplex PCR; in TCRdb, only in-frame clones are kept and a portion is missing. Here the sample spans around 100,000 clones, around four fifths being singletons. Input material: peripheral blood. The receptors come from a man aged 65 to 79 with acute or convalescent COVID-19.

This clone appeared a single time. This sequence joins TRBV5-8 and TRBJ2-1; 7 nucleotides align to TRBD2. V dropped 5 bases and J dropped 2; count of bases not matched to a gene: 7. This CDR3 has 15 amino acids. Germline V CDR1 and CDR2: SGHTS, YDEGEE. CDR3 in DNA: TGTGCCAGCAGGCCGCGGGGGTTACCCTACAATGAGCAGTTCTTC. The encoded protein is CASRPRGLPYNEQFF.

The V gene is TRBV30, the J gene TRBJ1-2; D ambiguous. V lost 3 bases, J lost 3 bases, and 11 bases lay in between. CDR3 size: 13 residues. Germline V CDR1 and CDR2: GTSNPN, SVGIG (reference sequence). The CDR3 is CAWRVSTDYGYTF. The CDR3 DNA reads TGTGCCTGGAGGGTCTCAACGGACTATGGCTACACCTTC.

V usage is TRBV6-5 and J usage is TRBJ1-4, with 9 nucleotides matching TRBD1. Germline V gives CDR1 MNHEY, CDR2 SVGAGI. The CDR3 loop spans 14 amino acids. Losses at the gene ends were 6 bases for V and 8 bases for J; bases not matched to a gene: 7. This CDR3 is CASRRTGVQEKLFF. As DNA, the CDR3 is TGTGCCAGCAGGAGGACAGGGGTACAGGAAAAACTGTTTTTT.

The chain has TRBV30 and TRBJ2-7, with 10 bases that match TRBD2. Germline V lookup: CDR1 GTSNPN, CDR2 SVGIG (reference sequence). Unmatched junction bases numbered 7, after V lost 0 bases and J lost 5 bases. There are 15 residues in the CDR3. Here the CDR3 reads CAWSVGTSVVDEQYF. The CDR3 DNA reads as TGTGCCTGGAGTGTAGGGACTAGCGTAGTCGACGAGCAGTACTTC.

The genes are TRBV28 and TRBJ1-5; the D is unclear. Germline CDR1 and CDR2: MDHEN and SYDVKM. This CDR3 is 17 amino acids long. Trimming took off 4 bases at V and 1 base at J, with 17 bases between the two ends. The CDR3 DNA is TGTGCCAGCAGTTCGATAACGTGGCAGGCCAGCAATCAGCCCCAGCATTTT. Translated, it gives CASSSITWQASNQPQHF.

This CDR3 reads CASSLVADQPQHF. The DNA of the CDR3 is TGTGCCAGCAGCTTAGTAGCAGATCAGCCCCAGCATTTT. J is TRBJ1-5 and V is TRBV7-2; D unresolved. Trimming left V 1 base short and J 5 bases short, with 6 bases between. Germline CDR1 reads SGHTA; CDR2 reads FQGNSA. This CDR3 comprises 13 residues.

This chain connects TRBV28 to TRBJ2-7, with D unresolved. CDR1 is MDHEN, CDR2 SYDVKM, per germline. This CDR3 is built from 13 residues. V was pared by 6 bases and J by 3 bases, with 12 bases between. The CDR3 DNA sequence: TGTGCCAGCAGGGTCCCCCTAAACTACGAGCAGTACTTC. Translated, it gives CASRVPLNYEQYF. Full variable domain (remainder filled in from reference TRBV28 and TRBJ2-7): DVKVTQSSRYLVKRTGEKVFLECVQDMDHENMFWYRQDPGLGLRLIYFSYDVKMKEKGDIPEGYSVSREKKERFSLILESASTNQTSMYLCASRVPLNYEQYFGPGTRLTVT.

The gene calls are TRBV5-4 and TRBJ1-2; the D gene is possibly TRBD1 (5 bases). Per the germline V gene, CDR1 is SGHNT and CDR2 is YYREEE (reference sequence). The CDR3 extends over 14 amino acids. V was trimmed by 2 bases and J by 2 bases, leaving 10 bases between them. CDR3 in DNA: TGTGCCAGCAGCTTCCCGGGGGAGAACTATGGCTACACCTTC. Its translation: CASSFPGENYGYTF. Using reference TRBV5-4 and TRBJ1-2 for the parts outside the CDR3, the full variable domain is ETGVTQSPTHLIKTRGQQVTLRCSSQSGHNTVSWYQQALGQGPQFIFQYYREEENGRGNFPPRFSGLQFPNYSSELNVNALELDDSALYLCASSFPGENYGYTFGSGTRLTVV.

The V gene is TRBV10-3, the J gene TRBJ2-1; 9 bases are a match to TRBD1. Germline V gene lookup returns CDR1 ENHRY and CDR2 SYGVKD. Trimming cost V 9 bases and J 10 bases; bases outside gene matches: 4. This CDR3 region has 11 residues. The CDR3 spells CAIQGAGEQFF. CDR3 coding DNA: TGTGCCATACAGGGGGCGGGGGAGCAGTTCTTC.

The chain employs TRBV28 and TRBJ1-1, with D possibly being TRBD1 (6 bases). This CDR3 has 14 residues. Looked up from germline, CDR1 is MDHEN and CDR2 is SYDVKM. The V gene lost 7 bases and the J gene lost 2 bases, with 14 bases spanning the gap. The CDR3 spells CASTYGTSNTEAFF. In DNA, the CDR3 is TGTGCCAGCACCTACGGGACATCTAACACTGAAGCTTTCTTT.

The chain recombines TRBV30 with TRBJ1-2, with D tentatively TRBD1 (6 bases). Trimming shortened V by 0 bases and J by 4 bases, and 15 bases separated the two germline ends. The CDR3 totals 15 residues. The V gene's germline CDR1 is GTSNPN and CDR2 SVGIG (reference sequence). The chain's CDR3 is CAWSVGAGVSYGYTF. Here the CDR3 DNA reads TGTGCCTGGAGTGTAGGGGCAGGGGTTTCCTATGGCTACACCTTC.

This sequence joins TRBV18 and TRBJ1-1; D is perhaps TRBD1 (5 bases). V was pared by 2 bases and J by 1 base, with 8 bases between. This CDR3 is 14 amino acids long. The germline V gene has CDR1 KGHSH and CDR2 LQKENI. CDR3 nucleotide sequence: TGTGCCAGCTCACCAGGGGGGGGGAACACTGAAGCTTTCTTT. Protein product: CASSPGGGNTEAFF.

The genes are TRBV18 and TRBJ2-5; 8 nucleotides line up with TRBD1. V was pared by 1 base and J by 1 base, with 2 bases of the junction left unmatched. The CDR3 is made up of 15 amino acids. CDR1 KGHSH and CDR2 LQKENI come from the germline V gene. CDR3 loop: CASSPRTGGQETQYF. The DNA for the CDR3 is TGTGCCAGCTCACCACGAACAGGGGGCCAAGAGACCCAGTACTTC.

This clone came up once. The chain employs TRBV30 and TRBJ2-1, with TRBD1 identical over 7 bases. CDR1 GTSNPN and CDR2 SVGIG come from the germline V gene (reference sequence). There are 16 residues in the CDR3. Unmatched junction bases numbered 11, after V lost 3 bases and J lost 3 bases. The chain's CDR3 is CAWRAFNRGGYNEQFF. The CDR3 DNA is TGTGCCTGGAGGGCATTCAACAGGGGCGGCTACAATGAGCAGTTCTTC.

The chain recombines TRBV6-5 with TRBJ1-1; TRBD1 aligns across 7 bases. The CDR3 loop spans 14 amino acids. Germline values: CDR1 MNHEY, CDR2 SVGAGI. V shed 4 bases, J shed 8 bases, and the junction held 10 bases outside the gene matches. In DNA, the CDR3 is TGTGCCAGCAGTTCCGTGGGGGGACAGAGGGAAGCTTTCTTT. This codes for CASSSVGGQREAFF.